This section outlines one T cell receptor beta chain sequence together with its context. The antigen remains unidentified. The PCR employed 60 Vbeta primers together with 13 Jbeta primers. TCRdb's copy holds only in-frame clones and misses some; the assay was immunoSEQ multiplex PCR. The sample lists around 130,000 clones, roughly 80% occurring once. From germline, CDR1 is SGDLS and CDR2 YYNGEE. The CDR3 is 15 amino acids. These data are taken from a study of cytomegalovirus exposure and HLA in healthy donors. General observations from the study: Sequencing likely caused a cluster of highly shared sequence variants.

Sequenced: PBMCs. This TCR came from a middle-aged woman in good health and CMV-seronegative. The genes are TRBV9 and TRBJ2-5; no definite D call. TRBJ2-7 explains the end of the DNA better; the J call may be wrong. CDR3 sequence (DNA): TGTGCCAGCAGCGGCGGAATTTTGGATTTCTACGAGCAGTACTTC. Protein product: CASSGGILDFYEQYF.